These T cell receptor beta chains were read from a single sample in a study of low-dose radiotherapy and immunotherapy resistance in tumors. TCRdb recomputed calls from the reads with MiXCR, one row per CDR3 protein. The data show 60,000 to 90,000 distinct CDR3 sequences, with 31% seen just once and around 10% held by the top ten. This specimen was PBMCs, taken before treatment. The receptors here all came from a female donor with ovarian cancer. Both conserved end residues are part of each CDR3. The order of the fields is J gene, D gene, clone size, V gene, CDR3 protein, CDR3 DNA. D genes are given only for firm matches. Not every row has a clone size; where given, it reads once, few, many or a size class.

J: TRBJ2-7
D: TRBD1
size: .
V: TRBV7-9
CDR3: CASCPGTGNYEQYF
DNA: TGTGCCAGCTGCCCGGGGACAGGGAATTACGAGCAGTACTTC

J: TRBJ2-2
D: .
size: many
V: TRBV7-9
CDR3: CASSPSPFRSGELFF
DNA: TGTGCCAGCAGCCCGTCCCCTTTCCGGTCCGGGGAGCTGTTTTTT

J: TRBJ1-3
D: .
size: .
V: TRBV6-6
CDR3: CASSFGQGGNTIYF
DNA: TGTGCCAGCAGTTTCGGACAAGGTGGAAACACCATATATTTT

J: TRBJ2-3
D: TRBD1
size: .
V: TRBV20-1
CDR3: CSAQRGQGTDTQYF
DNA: TGCAGTGCCCAAAGGGGACAGGGCACAGATACGCAGTATTTT

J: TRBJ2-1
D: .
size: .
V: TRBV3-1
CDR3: CASSPDGSSYNEQFF
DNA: TGTGCCAGCAGCCCGGACGGGAGCTCCTACAATGAGCAGTTCTTC

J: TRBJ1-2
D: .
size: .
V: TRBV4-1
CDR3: CASSQFGGDGYTF
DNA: TGCGCCAGCAGCCAATTTGGGGGAGATGGCTACACCTTC

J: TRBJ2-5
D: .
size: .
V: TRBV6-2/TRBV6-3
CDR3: CASSYSQGLETQYF
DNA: TGTGCCAGCAGTTACTCGCAGGGGTTGGAGACCCAGTACTTC

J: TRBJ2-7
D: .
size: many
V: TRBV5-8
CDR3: CASSADYLPEQYF
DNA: TGTGCCAGCAGCGCGGACTACCTCCCCGAGCAGTACTTC

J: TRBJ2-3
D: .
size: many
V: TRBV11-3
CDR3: CASSTRGYRWGPPLRTDTQYF
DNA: TGTGCCAGCAGCACCCGTGGCTATCGATGGGGTCCACCCCTTCGCACAGATACGCAGTATTTT

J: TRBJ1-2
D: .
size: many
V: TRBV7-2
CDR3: CASSLEGSQPNYGYTF
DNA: TGTGCCAGCAGCTTAGAGGGAAGTCAACCTAACTATGGCTACACCTTC

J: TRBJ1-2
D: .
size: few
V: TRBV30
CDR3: CAWSPSWAFSGGYTF
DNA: TGTGCCTGGAGCCCTTCCTGGGCCTTCAGTGGTGGCTACACCTTC

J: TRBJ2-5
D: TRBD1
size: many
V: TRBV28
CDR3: CASSRTGGVRETQYF
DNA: TGTGCCAGCAGTCGGACAGGGGGGGTTAGGGAGACCCAGTACTTC

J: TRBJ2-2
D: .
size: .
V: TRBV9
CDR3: CASTEGDGELFF
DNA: TGTGCCAGCACCGAGGGGGACGGGGAGCTGTTTTTT

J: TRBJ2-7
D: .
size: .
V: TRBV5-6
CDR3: CASSLGGGAHYEQYF
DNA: TGTGCCAGCAGCTTGGGAGGGGGGGCCCACTACGAGCAGTACTTC

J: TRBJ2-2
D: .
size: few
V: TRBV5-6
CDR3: CASSFLGLGELFF
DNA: TGTGCCAGCAGCTTCCTTGGCCTCGGGGAGCTGTTTTTT

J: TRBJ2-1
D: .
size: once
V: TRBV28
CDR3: CASSASGPIGAKQFF
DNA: TGTGCCAGCAGTGCATCGGGACCCATCGGGGCTAAGCAGTTCTTC

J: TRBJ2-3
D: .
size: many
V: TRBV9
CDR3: CASSVGVGSGETDTQYF
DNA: TGTGCCAGCAGCGTAGGGGTAGGTAGCGGCGAAACAGATACGCAGTATTTT

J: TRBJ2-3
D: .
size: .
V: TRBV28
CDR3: CASSLGLRGTDTQYF
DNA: TGTGCCAGCAGTTTAGGGCTGCGGGGCACAGATACGCAGTATTTT

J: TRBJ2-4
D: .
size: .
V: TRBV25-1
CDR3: CASSDPNGNIQYF
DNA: TGTGCCAGCAGTGACCCTAACGGAAACATTCAGTACTTC

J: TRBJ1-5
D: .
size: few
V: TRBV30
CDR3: CAWRDRGEYSNQPQHF
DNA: TGTGCCTGGAGGGATAGGGGAGAATATAGCAATCAGCCCCAGCATTTT

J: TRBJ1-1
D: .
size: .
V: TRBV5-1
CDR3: CASSLGQAVTEAFF
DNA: TGCGCCAGCAGCTTGGGACAGGCTGTCACTGAAGCTTTCTTT

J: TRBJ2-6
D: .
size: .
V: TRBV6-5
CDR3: CASSYEGSGANVLTF
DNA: TGTGCCAGCAGTTACGAGGGCTCTGGGGCCAACGTCCTGACTTTC

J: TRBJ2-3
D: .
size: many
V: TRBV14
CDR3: CASSHFTDTQYF
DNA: TGTGCCAGCAGCCATTTTACAGATACGCAGTATTTT